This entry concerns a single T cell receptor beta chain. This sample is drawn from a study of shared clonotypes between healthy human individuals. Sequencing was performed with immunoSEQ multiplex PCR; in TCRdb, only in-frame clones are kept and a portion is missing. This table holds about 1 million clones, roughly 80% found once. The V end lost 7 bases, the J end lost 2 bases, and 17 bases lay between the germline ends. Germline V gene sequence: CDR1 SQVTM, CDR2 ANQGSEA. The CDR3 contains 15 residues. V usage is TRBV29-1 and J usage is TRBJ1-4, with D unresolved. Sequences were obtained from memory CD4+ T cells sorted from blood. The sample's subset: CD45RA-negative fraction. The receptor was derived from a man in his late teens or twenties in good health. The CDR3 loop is CSAGNSRTTNEKLFF. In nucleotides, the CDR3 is TGCAGCGCCGGTAACTCGAGGACCACTAATGAAAAACTGTTTTTT. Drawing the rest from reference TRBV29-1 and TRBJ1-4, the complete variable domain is SAVISQKPSRDICQRGTSLTIQCQVDSQVTMMFWYRQQPGQSLTLIATANQGSEATYESGFVIDKFPISRPNLTFSTLTVSNMSPEDSSIYLCSAGNSRTTNEKLFFGSGTQLSVL.